The present T cell receptor (beta chain) was sequenced within a study of T cell responses to AZD1222 COVID-19 vaccine (dated by TCRdb to the early 2020s). For the wider study: AZD1222 recipients whose second dose came at about 4 weeks and those whose second dose came at about 12 weeks were combined into one group, since spike-specific TCR depth and breadth did not differ between the two schedules. TCR sequencing covered fewer than 250 trial participants: roughly 200 given two doses of AZD1222 and about 26 given two doses of MenACWY control vaccine. Enrollment into the trials was organized by age into subgroups of 18-55, 56-69 and 70-plus years, and those subgroups contained roughly 140, 27 and 60 TCR-sequenced participants, respectively. Results and caveats for the whole study, not just this receptor: Epitopes outside the regions mutated in the B.1.351 and B.1.1.7 variants were reportedly recognized by nearly half of the unique spike-specific TCRs. The vaccine-associated CD4 TCRs covered the entire spike protein, and the dominant responses fell in regions 160-218 and 743-854. Participants were mostly white British, with more females than males. The authors suggested clonal diversity may have been underestimated. Only a handful of AZD1222 recipients were SARS-CoV-2 seropositive at baseline, limiting conclusions about previously exposed vaccinees. Because no day 14 peak-response samples were available, the repertoires could be characterized only after the peak T cell response. After two AZD1222 doses, spike-specific TCR breadth and depth were significantly higher than at day 0 and than in MenACWY recipients. The 56-69-year group was small, and its depth increase did not reach significance, likely because of low power.

This clone was seen once. This receptor's antigen is unknown. Per-base quality was not reported, and no clone a single base away is much larger than it. This sample's time point label indicates: baseline before first vaccination. Vaccinee samples came from UK trials COV001 and COV002, including a single-blind randomized controlled phase 2/3 trial of AZD1222 (ChAdOx1 nCoV-19) in healthy adults. For TCRbeta chain sequencing, PBMC samples were collected from trial participants at day 0 and at day 28 after the second dose. The CDR3 regions of human TCRbeta chains were subjected to immunosequencing. As for the original processing: Repertoire TCRs were matched against a reference library of SARS-CoV-2-specific TCRs generated with the MIRA antigen-specificity platform. Breadth was defined as the fraction of unique TCRs that were SARS-CoV-2-associated. Depth was defined as the fraction of total T cells that were SARS-CoV-2-associated. Each spike-specific TCR was assigned to its reactive spike region and to a CD4 or CD8 class using the MIRA data. Log10-transformed breadth and depth values were compared by one-way ANOVA with Sidak's multiple comparisons tests. Imported from immuneACCESS, the table was reduced by TCRdb to in-frame sequences with V and J called. These copies leave out some clones; in studies compared against another copy, an unresolved V gene accounts for under half, and the cause of the remainder is not known. That table furnishes V, J and clone size, whereas the DNA furnished D and trimming. This sample has approximately 180,000 clones in its table, and less than 95% of those were observed once. Roughly 3.1% of the sample is held by the ten biggest clonotypes.

This sample comprised peripheral blood, obtained on day 0 of AZD1222 vaccination. The receptor's source is an adult in good health.

The nucleotide sequence is given as TGTGCCAGTAGTATAGGCTCCCTTGGCCCGTACTTC. Translated, this gives CASSIGSLGPYF. The sequence links TRBV19 to TRBJ2-5; the D gene lacks a confident call. CDR1 and CDR2, per the germline V gene (reference sequence), are LNHDA and SQIVND. V is reduced by 1 base and J by 13 bases, leaving a spacing of 13 bases between them. The CDR3 covers 12 residues, taking in both the cysteine and the phenylalanine. Here the CDR3 DNA is all that survives: 36 bases in frame from base 1.